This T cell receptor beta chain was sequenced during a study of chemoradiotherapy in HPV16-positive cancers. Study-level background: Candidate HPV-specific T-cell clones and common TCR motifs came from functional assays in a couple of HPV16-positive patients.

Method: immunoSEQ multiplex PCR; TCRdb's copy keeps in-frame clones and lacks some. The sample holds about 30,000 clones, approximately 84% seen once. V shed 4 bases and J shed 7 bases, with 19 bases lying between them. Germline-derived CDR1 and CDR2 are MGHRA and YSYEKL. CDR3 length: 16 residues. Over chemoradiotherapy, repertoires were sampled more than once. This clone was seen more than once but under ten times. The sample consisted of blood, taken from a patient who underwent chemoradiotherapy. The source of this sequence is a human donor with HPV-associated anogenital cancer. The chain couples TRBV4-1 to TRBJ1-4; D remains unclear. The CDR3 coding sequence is TGCGCCAGCAGCCCTCCAAGGTCGTTAAGCGCTGAAAAACTGTTTTTT. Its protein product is CASSPPRSLSAEKLFF.